The table lists the clone carrying this T cell receptor beta chain with a few counts. This CDR3 is 16 amino acids long. Germline V lookup: CDR1 SGHVS, CDR2 FQNEAQ. Trimming removed 2 bases from V and 3 bases from J, with 14 bases in between. These data belong to a study of cytomegalovirus exposure and HLA in healthy donors. This PCR relied on a set of 60 Vbeta primers and 13 Jbeta primers. Clones were read by immunoSEQ multiplex PCR, and TCRdb kept only the in-frame ones, dropping some. The profile covers around 50,000 clones, with around 83% appearing a single time and 1.7% taken by the ten largest. Sequencing was carried out using PBMCs. The chain is built from TRBV7-8 and TRBJ1-5, with D unresolved. This sequence originates from a man between 35 and 55 years old in good health and CMV-seronegative. This CDR3 is CASSLNEGRNNQPQHF. For the CDR3, the DNA is TGTGCCAGCAGCTTAAACGAGGGCAGGAACAATCAGCCCCAGCATTTT.